This TCR beta chain emerged from a study of T-cell reconstitution after alpha-beta-depleted transplantation in children listed by TCRdb under 2016. A note on the overall study: T-cell immune reconstitution after TCRalphabeta/CD19-depleted allogeneic hematopoietic cell transplantation in children was quantitatively tracked in the study by means of TCR repertoire profiling.

The protocol used for the library was PCR. Sequenced using an Illumina HiSeq 2500. TCR library preparation used molecular barcoding, with unique molecular identifiers applied to normalize quantification of the TCRbeta repertoire. TCRdb trimmed public reads at Q25 via fastp, called clones via MiXCR and kept in-frame beta chains. Each entry is one CDR3 protein sequence, shown with its most common DNA and genes. Counted in this sample were hundreds of thousands of distinct CDR3 sequences; about an eighth of them appeared once. Roughly 2.3% of the sample is in the top ten clones. General study outcomes and caveats: The apparently early alphabetaT-cell count recovery about two months after transplant was reportedly dependent on only several hundred rapidly expanded clones derived from non-depleted graft cells. Hyperexpanded clone frequencies declined over subsequent months; after one year, T-cell counts and TCRbeta diversity were mostly attributed to newly produced T cells. In some patients, high TCRbeta diversity at day 60 was attributed to recipient T cells and intrathymic progenitors that had survived conditioning.

The treatment or condition label here, explained by the study, means: allogeneic hematopoietic cell transplantation with graft depleted of TCRalphabeta T cells and CD19 B cells. Transplant recipients were children who received TCRalphabeta/CD19-depleted allogeneic hematopoietic cell grafts. Points on this clonotype: Its cognate antigen has yet to be identified. No base-level quality is on record; no much larger clone is a single base apart.

As encoded in the germline V gene, CDR1 is LGHNA while CDR2 is YSLEER. From the cysteine through the phenylalanine, the CDR3 covers 20 amino acids. Here the CDR3 DNA is all that survives: 60 bases in frame from base 1. Clipping removes 0 bases from V and 7 bases from J, with 15 as the unmatched junction base count. The TCR was taken from a male patient aged 10 to 17 who had a stem cell transplant for acute myeloid leukemia, so the T cells may come from the graft donor. The sequences come from PBMCs, mostly from graft donor cells, collected 360 days after TCRalphabeta/CD19-depleted stem cell transplant. In this chain, TRBV4-3 is recombined with TRBJ2-1; 13 bases in the middle match TRBD2. The CDR3 here reads CASSQERTGRLAGGSNEQFF. The DNA reads as follows: TGCGCCAGCAGCCAAGAACGGACAGGGCGACTAGCGGGAGGTAGTAATGAGCAGTTCTTC.